Listed below are T cell receptor beta chains from one sample, sequenced in a study of sequential checkpoint blockade in melanoma. The data were produced by immunoSEQ multiplex PCR, yet TCRdb's version contains in-frame clones alone and is incomplete. This table holds approximately 31,000 clones, around nine tenths found once. Sequences were derived from CD8+ T cells sorted from blood (inferred from file names), sampled from a patient given nivolumab and ipilimumab in sequence. The receptors originated from a human donor with melanoma. Each CDR3 is given with its conserved first and last residue. A D gene is named only where the DNA matches it firmly. Size tells how often a clone was seen (once, few, many) or the class of an expanded clone, and some rows leave it out.

NA	NA	TRBJ2-6	TRBV9	CASSVGQGANVLTF	TGTGCCAGCAGCGTAGGACAGGGGGCCAACGTCCTGACTTTC
NA	NA	TRBJ2-7	TRBV4-2	CASSQEPPGGGYEQYF	TGTGCCAGCAGCCAAGAACCGCCTGGGGGAGGCTACGAGCAGTACTTC
NA	NA	TRBJ2-1	TRBV13	CASSLGGGYNEQFF	TGTGCCAGCAGCTTGGGCGGAGGATACAATGAGCAGTTCTTC
NA	NA	TRBJ2-1	TRBV5-4	CASSSQKGEGSYNEQFF	TGTGCCAGCAGCTCTCAGAAGGGAGAGGGCTCCTACAATGAGCAGTTCTTC
NA	NA	TRBJ2-7	TRBV2	CASSEYGSYEQYF	TGTGCCAGCAGTGAGTACGGCTCCTACGAGCAGTACTTC
once	NA	TRBJ1-2	TRBV27	CASSSDFRLANYGYTF	TGTGCCAGCAGTTCCGACTTTCGGTTAGCTAACTATGGCTACACCTTC
NA	TRBD1	TRBJ2-7	TRBV19	CASSILDGGTGAYEQYF	TGTGCCAGTAGTATCCTTGATGGGGGGACAGGAGCCTACGAGCAGTACTTC
NA	NA	TRBJ2-7	TRBV15	CATSRAGESLFEQYF	TGTGCCACCAGCAGAGCGGGGGAGAGCTTGTTCGAGCAGTACTTC
once	TRBD1	TRBJ2-1	TRBV27	CASSSGTGYNEQFF	TGTGCCAGCAGTTCCGGGACAGGTTACAATGAGCAGTTCTTC
NA	NA	TRBJ2-7	TRBV27	CASSLIPRGLPREQYF	TGTGCCAGCAGTTTAATCCCTCGGGGACTCCCTCGCGAGCAGTACTTC
NA	NA	TRBJ2-2	TRBV9	CASSVGGAFGELFF	TGTGCCAGCAGCGTCGGAGGGGCGTTCGGGGAGCTGTTTTTT
few	NA	TRBJ1-4	TRBV6-1	CASSEARGGHEKLFF	TGTGCCAGCAGTGAAGCGCGGGGGGGGCATGAAAAACTGTTTTTT
NA	TRBD1	TRBJ1-3	TRBV27	CASSYGTGADTIYF	TGTGCCAGCAGTTACGGGACAGGGGCGGACACCATATATTTT
NA	NA	TRBJ2-2	TRBV13	CASSASTGWGVTGELFF	TGTGCCAGCAGCGCCTCGACAGGGTGGGGGGTCACCGGGGAGCTGTTTTTT
once	NA	TRBJ2-3	TRBV7-9	CASSSPGSSTDTQYF	TGTGCCAGCAGCTCCCCGGGAAGTAGCACAGATACGCAGTATTTT
NA	NA	TRBJ2-7	TRBV5-1	CASSLWGLPYEQYF	TGCGCCAGCAGCTTATGGGGGCTGCCCTACGAGCAGTACTTC
NA	TRBD2	TRBJ2-2	TRBV19	CASTGLAGFGELFF	TGTGCCAGCACCGGACTAGCGGGATTCGGGGAGCTGTTTTTT
NA	NA	TRBJ1-2	TRBV29-1	CSVEDQAGGEGYTF	TGCAGCGTTGAAGATCAGGCGGGGGGCGAGGGCTACACCTTC
NA	NA	TRBJ2-7	TRBV7-9	CASSPPGGHSFSSYEQYF	TGTGCCAGCAGCCCCCCGGGGGGCCACTCATTCAGCTCCTACGAGCAGTACTTC
NA	TRBD2	TRBJ2-7	TRBV19	CASSSRTSGHSYEQYF	TGTGCCAGTAGTTCGCGGACTAGCGGACACTCCTACGAGCAGTACTTC
once	NA	TRBJ2-7	TRBV11-2	CASSLDRVRFHEQYF	TGTGCCAGCAGCTTAGACAGGGTTCGTTTCCACGAGCAGTACTTC
NA	TRBD2	TRBJ2-7	TRBV7-2	CASSPFSGGPSYEQYF	TGTGCCAGCAGCCCCTTCAGCGGGGGGCCTTCCTACGAGCAGTACTTC
NA	TRBD2	TRBJ2-7	TRBV10-3	CAISAGGTYEQYF	TGTGCCATCAGTGCGGGAGGGACCTACGAGCAGTACTTC
NA	NA	TRBJ1-4	TRBV27	CASSLRMANEKLFF	TGTGCCAGCAGTCTCAGGATGGCTAATGAAAAACTGTTTTTT
NA	NA	TRBJ2-7	TRBV19	CASSMQDSYSYEQYF	TGTGCCAGTAGTATGCAGGACAGTTACTCCTACGAGCAGTACTTC
few	TRBD1	TRBJ1-2	TRBV2	CASSEFGQGAMRGYTF	TGTGCCAGCAGTGAATTCGGACAGGGGGCGATGAGAGGCTACACCTTC
NA	NA	TRBJ2-2	TRBV7-2	CASSRAGELFF	TGTGCCAGCAGTAGAGCTGGGGAGCTGTTTTTT
NA	NA	TRBJ1-2	TRBV4-3	CASSQDYGLLANYGYTF	TGCGCCAGCAGCCAAGATTACGGCTTACTAGCTAACTATGGCTACACCTTC
NA	NA	TRBJ2-7	TRBV6-1	CASSEGFGGPAYEQYF	TGTGCCAGCAGTGAAGGGTTCGGGGGGCCCGCTTACGAGCAGTACTTC
few	TRBD2	TRBJ2-7	TRBV4-2	CASREGLADYEQYF	TGTGCCAGCAGGGAGGGACTAGCGGATTACGAGCAGTACTTC
NA	TRBD1	TRBJ2-5	TRBV18	CASSPGGQGGFGETQYF	TGTGCCAGCTCACCTGGGGGACAGGGGGGATTCGGAGAGACCCAGTACTTC
once	TRBD1	TRBJ2-5	TRBV7-8	CASSFVGRGETQYF	TGTGCCAGCAGCTTCGTCGGCAGGGGGGAGACCCAGTACTTC